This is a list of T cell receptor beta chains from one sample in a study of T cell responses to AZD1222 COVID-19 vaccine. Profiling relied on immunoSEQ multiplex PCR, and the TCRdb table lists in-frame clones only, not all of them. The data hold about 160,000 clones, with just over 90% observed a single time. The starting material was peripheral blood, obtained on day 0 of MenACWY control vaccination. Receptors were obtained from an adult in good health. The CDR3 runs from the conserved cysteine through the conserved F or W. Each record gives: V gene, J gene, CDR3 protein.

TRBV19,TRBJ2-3,CASSWGATDTQYF
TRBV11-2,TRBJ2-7,CASSLEFRRSAHYEQYF
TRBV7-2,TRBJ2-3,CASSPGGQLADTQYF
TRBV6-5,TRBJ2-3,CASAGTSVSDTQYF
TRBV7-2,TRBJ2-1,CASSLGTSSLAHNEQFF
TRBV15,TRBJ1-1,CATSRSGQWDTEAFF
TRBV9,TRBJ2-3,CASSVEPVFTDTQYF
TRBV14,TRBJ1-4,CASSQPPGKLFF
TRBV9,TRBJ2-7,CASSVTAGGNYEQYF
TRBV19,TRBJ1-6,CASSIRGSPLHF
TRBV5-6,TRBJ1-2,CASSLRQGNYGYTF
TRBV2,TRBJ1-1,CASVYGVNTEAFF
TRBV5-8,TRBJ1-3,CASSALRGSGNTIYF
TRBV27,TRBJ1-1,CASRTGQHTEAFF
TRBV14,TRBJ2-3,CASSQVVAGGQYF
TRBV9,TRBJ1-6,CASSVGSGANSPLHF
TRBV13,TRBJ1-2,CASSLENPTGRSNYGYTF
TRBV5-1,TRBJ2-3,CASAWLAGHTDTQYF
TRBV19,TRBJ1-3,CATPGSSGNTIYF
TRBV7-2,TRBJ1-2,CASSFRTGGGVSYGYTF
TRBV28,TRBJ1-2,CASSPLGHYGYTF
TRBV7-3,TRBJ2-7,CASSSQGQSEQYF
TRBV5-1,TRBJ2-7,CASSPPFGSGSYEQYF
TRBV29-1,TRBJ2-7,CSVVDISSYEQYF
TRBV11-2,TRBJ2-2,CASSSGLAANTGELFF
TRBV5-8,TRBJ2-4,CASSLAGGAQNIQYF
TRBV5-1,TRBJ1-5,CASSTTGAGNQPQHF
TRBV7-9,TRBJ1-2,CASSLGAGGAGYTF
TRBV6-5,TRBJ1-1,CASSHGQGGTEAFF
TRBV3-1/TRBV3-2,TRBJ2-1,CASSPPGGGTFSYNEQFF
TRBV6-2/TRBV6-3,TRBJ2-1,CASSSIGYNEQFF
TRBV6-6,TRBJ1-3,CASSDSGTSGNTIYF
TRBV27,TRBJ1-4,CASSLRAGGEVKEKLFF
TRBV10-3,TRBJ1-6,CAISDPQGQSPLHF
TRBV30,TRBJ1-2,CAWSSRHGYTF
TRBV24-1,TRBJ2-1,CATRRGSSNEQFF
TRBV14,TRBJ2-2,CASSPWTVSGELFF
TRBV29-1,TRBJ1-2,CSAGGGHYGYTF
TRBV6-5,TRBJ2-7,CAVYGTRASEQYF
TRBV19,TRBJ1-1,CATSEGHVGAREAFF
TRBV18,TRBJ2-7,CASSPSTGVGSEQYF
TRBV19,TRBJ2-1,CASSWRGGSYNEQFF
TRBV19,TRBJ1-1,CASSTKQNTEAFF